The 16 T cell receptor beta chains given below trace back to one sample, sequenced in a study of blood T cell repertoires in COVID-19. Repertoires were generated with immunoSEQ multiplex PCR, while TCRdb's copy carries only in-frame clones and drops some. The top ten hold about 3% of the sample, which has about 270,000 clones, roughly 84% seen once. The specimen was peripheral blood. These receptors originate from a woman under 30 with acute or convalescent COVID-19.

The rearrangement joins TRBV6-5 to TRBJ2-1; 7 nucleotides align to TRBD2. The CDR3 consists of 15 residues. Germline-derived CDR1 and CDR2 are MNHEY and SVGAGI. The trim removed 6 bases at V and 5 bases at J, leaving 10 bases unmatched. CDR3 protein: CASRAQAGENNEQFF. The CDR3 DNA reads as TGTGCCAGCAGGGCCCAGGCGGGGGAAAACAATGAGCAGTTCTTC.

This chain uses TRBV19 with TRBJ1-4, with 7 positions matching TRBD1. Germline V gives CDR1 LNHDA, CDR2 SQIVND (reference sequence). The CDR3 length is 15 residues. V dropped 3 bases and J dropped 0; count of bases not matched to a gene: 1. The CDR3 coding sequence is TGTGCCAGTAGTATTGGGACAGCAACTAATGAAAAACTGTTTTTT. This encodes CASSIGTATNEKLFF.

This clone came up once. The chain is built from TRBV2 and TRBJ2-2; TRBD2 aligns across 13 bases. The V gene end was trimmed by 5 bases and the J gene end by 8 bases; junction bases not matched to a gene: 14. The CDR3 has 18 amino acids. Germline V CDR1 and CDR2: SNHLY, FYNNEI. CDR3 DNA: TGTGCCAGCAGTCGACGACTAGCGGGAGGCCCGTGGGGGGGGGAGCTGTTTTTT. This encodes CASSRRLAGGPWGGELFF.

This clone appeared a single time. As DNA, the CDR3 is TGTGCCAGCAGCCAGGGGCCCCGCGGCGGCGAGCAGTACTTC. This sequence encodes CASSQGPRGGEQYF. The chain uses TRBV7-8 and TRBJ2-7; possible D gene TRBD1, 6 bases. This CDR3 is 14 amino acids long. Germline CDR1 SGHVS, CDR2 FQNEAQ. Trimming pared 5 bases from V and 6 bases from J, leaving 17 bases between. The entire variable domain, with the rest obtained from reference TRBV7-8 and TRBJ2-7, is as follows: GAGVSQSPRYKVAKRGQDVALRCDPISGHVSLFWYQQALGQGPEFLTYFQNEAQLDKSGLPSDRFFAERPEGSVSTLKIQRTQQEDSAVYLCASSQGPRGGEQYFGPGTRLTVT.

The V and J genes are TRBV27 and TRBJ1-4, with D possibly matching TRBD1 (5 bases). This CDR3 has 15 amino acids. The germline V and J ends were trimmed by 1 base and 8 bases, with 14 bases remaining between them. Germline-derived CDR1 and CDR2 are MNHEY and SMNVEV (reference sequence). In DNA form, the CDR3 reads TGTGCCAGCAGTTTATTTGTTCCAGGGAACGAAAAACTGTTTTTT. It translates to CASSLFVPGNEKLFF.

As DNA, the CDR3 is TGCGCCAGCAGACGGACAGAGAACTATGGCTACACCTTC. Translating it yields CASRRTENYGYTF. The chain carries TRBV5-1 and TRBJ1-2, with TRBD1 as a possible D gene (6 bases). The CDR3 loop spans 13 amino acids. Per the germline V gene, CDR1 is SGHRS and CDR2 is YFSETQ. The V gene lost 5 bases and the J gene lost 2 bases, with 10 bases spanning the gap.

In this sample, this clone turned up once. This CDR3 is CASSQVPNTEAFF. Written as DNA, the CDR3 is TGTGCCAGCAGCCAAGTCCCAAACACTGAAGCTTTCTTT. This sequence joins TRBV14 and TRBJ1-1; D gene ambiguous. Germline lookup yields CDR1 SGHDN and CDR2 FVKESK. There are 13 residues in the CDR3. V shed 1 base and J shed 2 bases, with 5 bases lying between them.

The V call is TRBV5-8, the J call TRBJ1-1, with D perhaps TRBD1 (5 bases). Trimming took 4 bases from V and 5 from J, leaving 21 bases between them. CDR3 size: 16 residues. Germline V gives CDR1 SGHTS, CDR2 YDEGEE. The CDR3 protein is CASSLGVGAEGTEAFF. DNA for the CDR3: TGTGCCAGCAGCCTGGGTGTTGGGGCAGAAGGGACTGAAGCTTTCTTT.

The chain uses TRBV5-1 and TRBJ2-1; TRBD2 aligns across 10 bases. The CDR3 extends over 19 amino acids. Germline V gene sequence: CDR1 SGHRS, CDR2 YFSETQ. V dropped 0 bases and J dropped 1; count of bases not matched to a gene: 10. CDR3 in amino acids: CASSLGRLAGDPSYNEQFF. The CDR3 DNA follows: TGCGCCAGCAGCTTGGGAAGGCTAGCGGGAGACCCTTCCTACAATGAGCAGTTCTTC.

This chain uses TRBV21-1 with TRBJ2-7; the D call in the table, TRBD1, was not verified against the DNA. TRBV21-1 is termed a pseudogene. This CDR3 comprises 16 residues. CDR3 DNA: TGTGCCAGCAGCAAGATGGGTCGTCTGACAGGGCCCGAGCAGTACTTC. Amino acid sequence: CASSKMGRLTGPEQYF.

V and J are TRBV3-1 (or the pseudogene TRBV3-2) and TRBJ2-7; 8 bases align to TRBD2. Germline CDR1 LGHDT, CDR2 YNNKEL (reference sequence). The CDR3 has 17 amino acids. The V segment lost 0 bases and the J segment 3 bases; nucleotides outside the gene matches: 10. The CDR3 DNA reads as TGTGCCAGCAGCCAAGAAAGGCTCGGGACTAGACGCTACGAGCAGTACTTC. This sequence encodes CASSQERLGTRRYEQYF.

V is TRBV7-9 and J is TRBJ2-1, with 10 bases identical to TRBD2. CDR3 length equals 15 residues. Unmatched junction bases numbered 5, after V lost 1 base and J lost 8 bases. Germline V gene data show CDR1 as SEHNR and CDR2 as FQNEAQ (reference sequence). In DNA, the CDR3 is TGTGCCAGCAGCTTAGATCTAGCGGGAGCCCATGAGCAGTTCTTC. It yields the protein CASSLDLAGAHEQFF.

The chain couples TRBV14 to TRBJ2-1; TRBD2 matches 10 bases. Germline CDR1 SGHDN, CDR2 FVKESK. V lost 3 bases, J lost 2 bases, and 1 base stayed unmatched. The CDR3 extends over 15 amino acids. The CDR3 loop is CASSHLAGAYNEQFF. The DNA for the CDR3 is TGTGCCAGCAGCCACCTAGCGGGAGCCTACAATGAGCAGTTCTTC.

CDR3 in amino acids: CASSPTRGNSPLHF. In DNA, the CDR3 is TGTGCCAGCTCACCAACCAGGGGCAATTCACCCCTCCACTTT. The chain uses TRBV18 and TRBJ1-6; a possible D gene is TRBD1 (6 bases). Trimming removed 2 bases from V and 7 bases from J, with 9 bases in between. Per germline, CDR1 KGHSH and CDR2 LQKENI. CDR3 length: 14 residues.

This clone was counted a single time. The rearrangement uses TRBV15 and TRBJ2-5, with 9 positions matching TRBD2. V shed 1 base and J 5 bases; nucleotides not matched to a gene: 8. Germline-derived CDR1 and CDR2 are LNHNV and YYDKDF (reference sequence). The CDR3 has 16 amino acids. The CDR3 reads CATSRAAGGPGETQYF. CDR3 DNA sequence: TGTGCCACCAGCAGAGCGGCGGGAGGGCCAGGGGAGACCCAGTACTTC.

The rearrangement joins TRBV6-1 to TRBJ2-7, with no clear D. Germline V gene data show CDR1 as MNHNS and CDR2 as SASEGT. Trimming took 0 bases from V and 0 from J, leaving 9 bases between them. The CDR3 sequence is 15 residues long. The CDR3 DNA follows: TGTGCCAGCAGTGAAGCGCAGGTTCTCTCCTACGAGCAGTACTTC. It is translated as CASSEAQVLSYEQYF.